These 10 T cell receptor beta chains were all obtained from the same sample, sequenced in a study of T-cell memory formation after mild COVID-19. TCRdb independently ran MiXCR on the 5' RACE reads; one entry per CDR3 protein. The data hold tens of thousands of distinct CDR3 sequences, with 10% to 15% observed a single time. Material: PBMCs or a T cell subset sorted from them (not recorded which). The receptor set was obtained from an adult woman who had mild COVID-19 (a few samples of this study predate the infection). Cell type and time point are not known.

The chain uses TRBV19 and TRBJ1-2; D is uncertain. The V gene's germline CDR1 is LNHDA and CDR2 SQIVND (reference sequence). Trimming cost V 8 bases and J 3 bases, with 7 bases left between them. CDR3 length: 11 residues. The CDR3 DNA sequence: TGTGCCAGTGGGGTGGACTATGGCTACACCTTC. Protein product: CASGVDYGYTF.

There are a few counts of this clonotype. The chain recombines TRBV9 with TRBJ2-5; 9 bases fit TRBD1. This CDR3 contains 16 residues. The V gene's germline CDR1 is SGDLS and CDR2 YYNGEE. V dropped 3 bases and J dropped 1; count of bases not matched to a gene: 7. CDR3 protein: CASSARDRALQETQYF. CDR3 sequence (DNA): TGTGCCAGCAGCGCCCGGGACAGGGCCCTCCAAGAGACCCAGTACTTC.

J is TRBJ2-7 and V is TRBV5-1, with unresolved D. Germline V CDR1 and CDR2: SGHRS, YFSETQ. Deletions cut 2 bases from V and 2 bases from J, with 8 bases between. The CDR3 covers 13 residues. CDR3 loop: CASSFRSPYEQYF. The CDR3 coding sequence is TGCGCCAGCAGCTTCCGCAGCCCCTACGAGCAGTACTTC.

This clonotype was counted a few times. The chain joins TRBV5-1 to TRBJ1-1, with a weak D call TRBD1 (5 bases). CDR1 SGHRS and CDR2 YFSETQ come from the germline V gene. V shed 0 bases and J shed 0 bases, with 18 bases lying between them. The CDR3 runs to 18 residues. The CDR3 region has the DNA TGCGCCAGCAGCTTGGCCGTACGACAGACCCCTATGAACACTGAAGCTTTCTTT. Translation: CASSLAVRQTPMNTEAFF.

The J gene is TRBJ1-1, the V gene TRBV12-3 or TRBV12-4; 9 nucleotides line up with TRBD1. CDR3 length: 15 residues. V lost 7 bases and J lost 10; bases outside the gene matches: 16. The CDR3 is CASIIRTGEVVAAFF. CDR3 nucleotides: TGTGCCAGCATTATACGGACAGGGGAGGTAGTTGCAGCTTTCTTT.

This chain connects TRBV7-8 to TRBJ1-1; D uncertain. The V gene's germline CDR1 is SGHVS and CDR2 FQNEAQ. V was clipped by 4 bases and J by 5 bases, with 14 bases between them. The CDR3 is 14 amino acids. Written as DNA, the CDR3 is TGTGCCAGCAGCTGGTCGAGTAGGGAGACTGAAGCTTTCTTT. Protein sequence: CASSWSSRETEAFF.

The chain couples TRBV7-6 to TRBJ2-5; D call uncertain. In germline, CDR1 is SGHVS, CDR2 FNYEAQ. Trimming left V 4 bases short and J 2 bases short, with 8 bases between. CDR3 length: 13 amino acids. Written as DNA, the CDR3 is TGTGCCAGCAGCTCCCTCCTGCAAGAGACCCAGTACTTC. Translating it yields CASSSLLQETQYF.

At least ten counts were recorded for this clonotype. V gene TRBV7-3 combines with J gene TRBJ2-1; 8 bases are shared with TRBD1. V lost 4 bases to trimming and J lost 4 bases; unmatched junction nucleotides: 6. Germline CDR1 SGHTA, CDR2 FQGTGA. The CDR3 sequence is 15 residues long. The CDR3 nucleotides are TGTGCCAGCAGCTACGGGACAGGAGCTTACAATGAGCAGTTCTTC. As protein: CASSYGTGAYNEQFF.

This clonotype was seen a handful of times. This rearrangement joins TRBV27 to TRBJ2-3, with unresolved D. V was cut by 3 bases and J by 4 bases, with 5 bases left in between. The germline gives CDR1 MNHEY, CDR2 SMNVEV (reference sequence). The CDR3 extends over 12 amino acids. The CDR3 sequence is CASSFPPDTQYF. DNA for the CDR3: TGTGCCAGCAGTTTTCCCCCAGATACGCAGTATTTT.

This chain connects TRBV6-6 to TRBJ2-7; TRBD2 matches at 7 bases. The CDR3 consists of 14 residues. CDR1 MNHNY and CDR2 SVGAGI come from the germline V gene (reference sequence). The V segment lost 2 bases and the J segment 5 bases; nucleotides outside the gene matches: 6. CDR3 nucleotides: TGTGCCAGCAGTTACCGAGCGGGGAGCCACGAGCAGTACTTC. It encodes CASSYRAGSHEQYF.